This entry lists 21 T cell receptor beta chains sequenced from one sample in a study of cytomegalovirus exposure and HLA in healthy donors. The PCR made use of 60 Vbeta and 13 Jbeta primers. TCRdb's copy holds only in-frame clones and misses some; the assay was immunoSEQ multiplex PCR. The sample has 150,000 to 200,000 clones, roughly four fifths seen once. Source material: PBMCs. These receptors originate from a female donor in good health and CMV-seronegative.

The chain is built from TRBV5-1 and TRBJ2-7; TRBD2 agrees at 13 bases. CDR1 is SGHRS, CDR2 YFSETQ, per germline. The CDR3 length is 15 residues. With 0 bases clipped from V and 6 bases from J, the junction kept 3 bases outside the gene matches. CDR3 nucleotides: TGCGCCAGCAGCTTGGCACTAGCGGGGGGGGGCGAGCAGTACTTC. Protein product: CASSLALAGGGEQYF.

The rearrangement joins TRBV19 to TRBJ2-3, with 8 positions matching TRBD1. The trim removed 3 bases at V and 1 base at J, leaving 3 bases unmatched. The CDR3 sequence is 15 residues long. Germline V gene lookup returns CDR1 LNHDA and CDR2 SQIVND (reference sequence). The CDR3 here is CASSMATGGTDTQYF. For the CDR3, the DNA is TGTGCCAGTAGTATGGCGACAGGGGGCACAGATACGCAGTATTTT.

This rearrangement joins TRBV19 to TRBJ1-4; no reliable D call. This CDR3 has 12 residues. V lost 4 bases, J lost 11 bases, and 11 bases lay in between. In germline, CDR1 is LNHDA, CDR2 SQIVND (reference sequence). The CDR3 is CASSTLRYKLFF. The CDR3 DNA follows: TGTGCCAGTAGTACCTTACGCTATAAACTGTTTTTT.

The chain uses TRBV6-5 and TRBJ2-2; D possibly corresponds to TRBD2 (6 bases). The CDR3 runs 14 residues. With 3 bases removed from V and 4 bases from J, the gap between germline ends came to 9 bases. From germline, CDR1 is MNHEY and CDR2 SVGAGI. In DNA form, the CDR3 reads TGTGCCAGCAGTTATGAAGCGGGCACCGGGGAGCTGTTTTTT. Translating gives CASSYEAGTGELFF.

The chain employs TRBV7-6 and TRBJ1-1; 10 positions match TRBD1. CDR3 length: 15 amino acids. The J segment lost 4 bases and the V segment lost 1 base, leaving 3 bases of the junction unmatched. Germline loops: CDR1 SGHVS, CDR2 FNYEAQ. The CDR3 DNA follows: TGTGCCAGCAGCTTAGGGGACAGGGGTATCACTGAAGCTTTCTTT. The encoded protein is CASSLGDRGITEAFF.

This chain's CDR3 is CASSSDRSGANVLTF. As DNA, the CDR3 is TGTGCCAGCAGCTCAGACAGGTCTGGGGCCAACGTCCTGACTTTC. This chain links TRBV7-3 with TRBJ2-6; D might be TRBD1 (6 bases). Germline loops: CDR1 SGHTA, CDR2 FQGTGA. The CDR3 spans 15 residues. Trimming stripped 4 bases from V and 1 base from J, with 8 bases between.

V usage is TRBV28 and J usage is TRBJ1-5; 7 bases match TRBD1. CDR3 length equals 15 residues. The V gene's germline CDR1 is MDHEN and CDR2 SYDVKM. Unmatched junction bases numbered 8, after V lost 4 bases and J lost 5 bases. CDR3 region: CASSSGQVWDQPQHF. In DNA, the CDR3 is TGTGCCAGCAGTTCTGGACAGGTTTGGGATCAGCCCCAGCATTTT.

The rearrangement joins TRBV19 to TRBJ2-7; TRBD1 matches at 11 bases. The germline CDR1 and CDR2 sequences are LNHDA and SQIVND (reference sequence). Trimming cost V 4 bases and J 5 bases; bases outside gene matches: 1. The CDR3 is made up of 13 amino acids. The CDR3 reads CASSRTGGDEQYF. CDR3 nucleotides: TGTGCCAGTAGTAGGACAGGGGGCGACGAGCAGTACTTC.

This clone was detected once. The chain couples TRBV7-2 to TRBJ2-7; tentatively, D is TRBD1 (6 bases). The CDR3 consists of 14 residues. Trimming took 2 bases from V and 2 from J, leaving 10 bases between them. CDR1 is SGHTA, CDR2 FQGNSA, per germline. CDR3 region: CASSLSPGAYEQYF. In nucleotides, the CDR3 is TGTGCCAGCAGCTTATCTCCAGGGGCCTACGAGCAGTACTTC.

The gene calls are TRBV4-3 and TRBJ2-2; 8 nucleotides align to TRBD2. The CDR3 has 15 amino acids. CDR1 LGHNA and CDR2 YSLEER come from the germline V gene. The J segment lost 7 bases and the V segment lost 1 base, leaving 5 bases of the junction unmatched. The CDR3 sequence: CASSQGTGGVGELFF. CDR3 bases: TGCGCCAGCAGCCAAGGAACGGGAGGGGTCGGGGAGCTGTTTTTT.

The V call is TRBV19, the J call TRBJ2-7; D possibly corresponds to TRBD2 (6 bases). Germline V gene data show CDR1 as LNHDA and CDR2 as SQIVND (reference sequence). V was cut by 2 bases and J by 4 bases, with 15 bases left in between. The CDR3 loop spans 15 amino acids. Written as DNA, the CDR3 is TGTGCCAGTAGTATAAGTGCGGGGAGTAGGTACGAGCAGTACTTC. It specifies CASSISAGSRYEQYF.

The chain couples TRBV11-3 to TRBJ2-1; TRBD2 matches 7 bases. The CDR3 covers 15 residues. The V and J ends lost 5 bases and 2 bases, in that order; junction bases with no gene match: 6. CDR1 is SGHNT, CDR2 YENEEA, per germline. In nucleotides, the CDR3 is TGTGCCAGCAGCCTTACTAGCGCTGCCTACAATGAGCAGTTCTTC. This codes for CASSLTSAAYNEQFF. The full variable domain, with the rest looked up from reference TRBV11-3 and TRBJ2-1, is EAGVVQSPRYKIIEKKQPVAFWCNPISGHNTLYWYLQNLGQGPELLIRYENEEAVDDSQLPKDRFSAERLKGVDSTLKIQPAELGDSAVYLCASSLTSAAYNEQFFGPGTRLTVL.

The chain combines TRBV4-2 with TRBJ2-2; D perhaps matches TRBD1 (6 bases). Trimming took 4 bases from V and 6 from J, leaving 9 bases between them. Germline CDR1 LGHNA, CDR2 YNFKEQ. The CDR3 totals 13 residues. The CDR3: CASSLGQPGELFF. DNA for the CDR3: TGTGCCAGCAGCCTTGGACAGCCCGGGGAGCTGTTTTTT.

The chain combines TRBV6-1 with TRBJ1-1, with a tentative D call TRBD1 (5 bases). CDR1 is MNHNS, CDR2 SASEGT, per germline. The CDR3 is 12 amino acids. Trimming removed 1 base at V and 9 bases at J, with 9 bases between. This chain's CDR3 is CASSEGPGKAFF. The DNA for the CDR3 is TGTGCCAGCAGTGAAGGGCCAGGGAAAGCTTTCTTT.

V usage is TRBV21-1 and J usage is TRBJ1-6. TRBV21-1 is a pseudogene locus. This CDR3 spans 13 amino acids. The CDR3 sequence is CASSKGENSPLHF. CDR3 DNA sequence: TGTGCCAGCAGCAAAGGGGAGAATTCACCCCTCCACTTT.

In DNA, the CDR3 is TGTGCCAGCAGTTACCTAGGCAGCTCTGGAAACACCATATATTTT. This gives the protein CASSYLGSSGNTIYF. The gene calls are TRBV6-5 and TRBJ1-3, with no clear D. The germline gives CDR1 MNHEY, CDR2 SVGAGI. The CDR3 loop spans 15 amino acids. The germline V and J ends were trimmed by 2 bases and 0 bases, with 8 bases remaining between them.

This clone was counted a few times. This chain uses TRBV7-2 with TRBJ1-5; D may be TRBD1 (5 bases). Between the trimmed V and J ends, which lost 5 bases and 6 bases, there was a span of 17 bases. The CDR3 is 15 amino acids. Germline assignment: CDR1 SGHTA and CDR2 FQGNSA. CDR3 amino acids: CASSVDSRASQPQHF. The CDR3 DNA reads as TGTGCCAGCAGCGTAGATTCCAGGGCGAGTCAGCCCCAGCATTTT.

The chain uses TRBV6-5 and TRBJ1-4; D uncertain. Looked up from germline, CDR1 is MNHEY and CDR2 is SVGAGI. The ends were cut back, 6 bases at V and 12 bases at J, with 11 bases in the middle. The CDR3 loop spans 11 amino acids. CDR3 sequence (DNA): TGTGCCAGCAGGAAGGGAGTGGAACTGTTTTTT. It yields the protein CASRKGVELFF.

The J gene is TRBJ2-1, the V gene TRBV4-1; 9 bases match TRBD2. The CDR3 covers 11 residues. Trimming at V came to 1 base and at J to 14 bases, leaving 0 bases not matched to a gene. The germline V gene has CDR1 MGHRA and CDR2 YSYEKL. CDR3 sequence: CASSQGTSEFF. In DNA form, the CDR3 reads TGCGCCAGCAGCCAAGGGACTAGCGAGTTCTTC.

This sequence joins TRBV5-1 and TRBJ1-6, with 7 bases matching TRBD1. This CDR3 region has 15 residues. V was clipped by 4 bases and J by 7 bases; unmatched bases: 8. Germline CDR1 and CDR2: SGHRS and YFSETQ. CDR3 amino acids: CASSPLQGRNSPLHF. The CDR3 DNA is TGCGCCAGCAGCCCGTTACAGGGGCGGAATTCACCCCTCCACTTT. The full variable domain, its missing parts supplied by reference TRBV5-1 and TRBJ1-6, is KAGVTQTPRYLIKTRGQQVTLSCSPISGHRSVSWYQQTPGQGLQFLFEYFSETQRNKGNFPGRFSGRQFSNSRSEMNVSTLELGDSALYLCASSPLQGRNSPLHFGNGTRLTVT.

The chain employs TRBV15 and TRBJ2-1; maybe TRBD2 (6 bases). V lost 4 bases and J lost 0, with 13 bases in between. The length of the CDR3 is 16 residues. Germline V lookup: CDR1 LNHNV, CDR2 YYDKDF (reference sequence). The chain's CDR3 is CATSIGGTASYNEQFF. The DNA for the CDR3 is TGTGCCACCAGCATTGGGGGGACTGCCTCCTACAATGAGCAGTTCTTC.